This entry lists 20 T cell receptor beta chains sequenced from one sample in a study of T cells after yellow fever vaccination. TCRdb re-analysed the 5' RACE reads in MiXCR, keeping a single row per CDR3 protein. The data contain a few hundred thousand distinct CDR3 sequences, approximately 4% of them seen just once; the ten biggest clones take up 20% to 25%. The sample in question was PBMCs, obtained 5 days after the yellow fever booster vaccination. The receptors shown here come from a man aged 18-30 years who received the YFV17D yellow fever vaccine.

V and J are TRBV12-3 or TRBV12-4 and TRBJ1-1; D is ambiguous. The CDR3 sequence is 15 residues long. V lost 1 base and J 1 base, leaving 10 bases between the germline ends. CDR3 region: CASSLGVTANTEAFF. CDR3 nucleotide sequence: TGTGCCAGCAGTTTAGGGGTGACTGCGAACACTGAAGCTTTCTTT.

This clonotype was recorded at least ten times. Written as DNA, the CDR3 is TGTGCCACCAGTGGGGGGGCCCGCACCGGGGAGCTGTTTTTT. Translated: CATSGGARTGELFF. This chain links TRBV24-1 with TRBJ2-2; D may correspond to TRBD1 or TRBD2 (6 bases each). The germline V gene encodes CDR1 KGHDR and CDR2 SFDVKD. V lost 5 bases, J lost 4 bases, and 10 bases lay in between. The CDR3 covers 14 residues.

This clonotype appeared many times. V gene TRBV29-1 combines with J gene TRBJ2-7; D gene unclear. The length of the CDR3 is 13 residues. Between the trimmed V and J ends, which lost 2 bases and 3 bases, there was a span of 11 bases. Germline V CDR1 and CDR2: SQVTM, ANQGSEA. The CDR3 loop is CSVEMVDNYEQYF. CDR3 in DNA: TGCAGCGTTGAAATGGTGGATAACTACGAGCAGTACTTC.

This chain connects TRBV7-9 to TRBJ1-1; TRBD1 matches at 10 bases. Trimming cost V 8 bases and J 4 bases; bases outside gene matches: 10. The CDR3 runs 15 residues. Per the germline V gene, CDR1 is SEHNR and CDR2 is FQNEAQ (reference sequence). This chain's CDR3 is CASGPLGQGFTEAFF. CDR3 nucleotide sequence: TGTGCCAGCGGCCCATTGGGACAGGGGTTCACTGAAGCTTTCTTT.

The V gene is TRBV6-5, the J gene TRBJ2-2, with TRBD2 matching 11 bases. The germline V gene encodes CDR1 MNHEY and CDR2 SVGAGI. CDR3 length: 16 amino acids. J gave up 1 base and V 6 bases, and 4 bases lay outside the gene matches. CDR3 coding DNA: TGTGCCAGCAGACCGGGACTAGCGGAGAACACCGGGGAGCTGTTTTTT. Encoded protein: CASRPGLAENTGELFF.

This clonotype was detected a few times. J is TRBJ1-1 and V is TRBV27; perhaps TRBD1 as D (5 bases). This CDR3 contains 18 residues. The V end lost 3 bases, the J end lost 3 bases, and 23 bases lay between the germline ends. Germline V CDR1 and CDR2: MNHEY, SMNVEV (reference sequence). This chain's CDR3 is CASSFGPIGRLGDTEAFF. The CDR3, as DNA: TGTGCCAGCAGTTTTGGTCCTATAGGTCGGTTGGGGGACACTGAAGCTTTCTTT.

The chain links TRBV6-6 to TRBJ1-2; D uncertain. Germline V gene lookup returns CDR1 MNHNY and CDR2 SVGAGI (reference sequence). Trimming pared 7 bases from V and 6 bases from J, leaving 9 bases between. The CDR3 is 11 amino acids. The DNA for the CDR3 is TGTGCCAGCATGAGAGATCATGGCTACACCTTC. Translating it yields CASMRDHGYTF.

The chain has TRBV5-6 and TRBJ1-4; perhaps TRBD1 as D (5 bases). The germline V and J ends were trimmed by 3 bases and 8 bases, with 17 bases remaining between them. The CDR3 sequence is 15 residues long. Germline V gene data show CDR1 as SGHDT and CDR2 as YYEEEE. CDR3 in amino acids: CASSSSGVGVEKLFF. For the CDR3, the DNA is TGTGCCAGCAGCTCGTCGGGGGTCGGAGTGGAAAAACTGTTTTTT. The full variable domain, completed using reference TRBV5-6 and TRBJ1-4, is DAGVTQSPTHLIKTRGQQVTLRCSPKSGHDTVSWYQQALGQGPQFIFQYYEEEERQRGNFPDRFSGHQFPNYSSELNVNALLLGDSALYLCASSSSGVGVEKLFFGSGTQLSVL.

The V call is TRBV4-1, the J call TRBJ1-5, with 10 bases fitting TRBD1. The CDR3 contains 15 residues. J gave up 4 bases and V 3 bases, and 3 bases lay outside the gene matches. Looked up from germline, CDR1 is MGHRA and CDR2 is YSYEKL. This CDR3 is CASSHAGQGNQPQHF. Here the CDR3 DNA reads TGCGCCAGCAGCCATGCGGGACAGGGGAATCAGCCCCAGCATTTT.

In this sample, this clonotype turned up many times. CDR3 in DNA: TGTGCCAGCAGGAGGAGCGGACCCTACGAGCAGTACTTC. Protein: CASRRSGPYEQYF. This chain connects TRBV27 to TRBJ2-7; D may be TRBD2 (5 bases). There are 13 residues in the CDR3. V dropped 6 bases and J dropped 2 bases, with 11 bases sitting between them. Germline V CDR1 and CDR2: MNHEY, SMNVEV (reference sequence).

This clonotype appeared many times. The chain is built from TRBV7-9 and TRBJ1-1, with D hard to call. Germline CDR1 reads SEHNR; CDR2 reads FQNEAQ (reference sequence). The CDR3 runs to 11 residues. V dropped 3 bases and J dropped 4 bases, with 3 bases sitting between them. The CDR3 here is CASSFGTEAFF. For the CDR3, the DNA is TGTGCCAGCAGCTTCGGCACTGAAGCTTTCTTT.

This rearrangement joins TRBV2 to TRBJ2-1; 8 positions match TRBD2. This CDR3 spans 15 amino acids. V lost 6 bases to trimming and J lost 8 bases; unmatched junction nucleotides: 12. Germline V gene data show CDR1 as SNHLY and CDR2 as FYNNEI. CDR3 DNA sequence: TGTGCCAGCAGCGCGGGGGGAGGGCAGGTTTATGAGCAGTTCTTC. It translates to CASSAGGGQVYEQFF.

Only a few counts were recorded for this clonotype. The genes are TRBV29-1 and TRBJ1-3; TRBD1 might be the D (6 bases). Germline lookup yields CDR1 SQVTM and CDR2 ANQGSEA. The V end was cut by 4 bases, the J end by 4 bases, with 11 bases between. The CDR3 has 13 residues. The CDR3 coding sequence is TGCAGCGTTGTACAGGGTGCCGGAAACACCATATATTTT. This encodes CSVVQGAGNTIYF. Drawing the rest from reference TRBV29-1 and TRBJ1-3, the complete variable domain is SAVISQKPSRDICQRGTSLTIQCQVDSQVTMMFWYRQQPGQSLTLIATANQGSEATYESGFVIDKFPISRPNLTFSTLTVSNMSPEDSSIYLCSVVQGAGNTIYFGEGSWLTVV.

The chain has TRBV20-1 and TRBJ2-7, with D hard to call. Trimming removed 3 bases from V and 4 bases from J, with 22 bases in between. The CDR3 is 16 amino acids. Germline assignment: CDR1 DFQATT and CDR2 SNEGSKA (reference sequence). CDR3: CSASGSSLGKPYEQYF. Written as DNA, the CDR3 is TGCAGTGCTAGTGGTTCTTCGCTAGGCAAACCATACGAGCAGTACTTC.

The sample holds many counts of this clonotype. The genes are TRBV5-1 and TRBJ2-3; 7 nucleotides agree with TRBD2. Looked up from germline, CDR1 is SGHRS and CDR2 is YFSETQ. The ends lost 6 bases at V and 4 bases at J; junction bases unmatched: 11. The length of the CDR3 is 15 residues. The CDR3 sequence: CASTPTPGGADTQYF. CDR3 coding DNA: TGCGCCAGCACCCCAACGCCGGGGGGTGCAGATACGCAGTATTTT.

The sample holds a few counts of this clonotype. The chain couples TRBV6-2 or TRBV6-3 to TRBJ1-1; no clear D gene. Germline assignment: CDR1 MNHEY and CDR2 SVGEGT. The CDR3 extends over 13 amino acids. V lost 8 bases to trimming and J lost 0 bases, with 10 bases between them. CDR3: CASGPHLNTEAFF. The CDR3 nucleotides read TGTGCCAGCGGACCTCACCTGAACACTGAAGCTTTCTTT.

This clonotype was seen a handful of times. The DNA for the CDR3 is TGCAGTGCTCATGGGGCTAGCGGGGTCCCAGATACGCAGTATTTT. This gives the protein CSAHGASGVPDTQYF. The chain employs TRBV20-1 and TRBJ2-3; 9 nucleotides align to TRBD2. V was pared by 5 bases and J by 4 bases, with 10 bases of the junction left unmatched. The CDR3 is 15 amino acids. Looked up from germline, CDR1 is DFQATT and CDR2 is SNEGSKA (reference sequence).

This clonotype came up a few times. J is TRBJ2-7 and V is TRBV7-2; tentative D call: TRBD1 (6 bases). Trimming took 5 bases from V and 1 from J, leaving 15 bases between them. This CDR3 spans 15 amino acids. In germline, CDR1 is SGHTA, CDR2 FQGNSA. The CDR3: CASSAGAVNSYEQYF. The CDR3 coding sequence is TGTGCCAGCAGCGCAGGGGCAGTTAATTCCTACGAGCAGTACTTC.

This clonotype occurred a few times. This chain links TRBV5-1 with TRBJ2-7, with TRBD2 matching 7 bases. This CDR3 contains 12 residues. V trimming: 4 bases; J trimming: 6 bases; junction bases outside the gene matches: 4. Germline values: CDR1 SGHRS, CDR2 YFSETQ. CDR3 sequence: CASSPTGGEQYV. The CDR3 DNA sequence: TGCGCCAGCAGCCCTACGGGGGGCGAGCAGTACGTC.

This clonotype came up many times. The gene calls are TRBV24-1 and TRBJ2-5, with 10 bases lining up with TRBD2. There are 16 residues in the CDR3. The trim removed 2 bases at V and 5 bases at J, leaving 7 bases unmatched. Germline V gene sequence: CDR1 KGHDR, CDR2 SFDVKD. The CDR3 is CATSDSSGGPPETQYF. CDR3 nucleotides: TGTGCCACCAGTGATTCTAGCGGGGGCCCCCCGGAGACCCAGTACTTC.